The present TCR beta chain was sequenced within a study of human T cells and chemical hapten exposure. Overall study results and limits: With patch test score, the counts of PT1 expanded TCRs showed a positive correlation.

Methods used by the authors: A per-sample median of around 100,000 TCRs was observed, with a range of roughly 23,224 to 750,000. TCRdb fed the RACE reads into MiXCR, producing one record per CDR3 protein. TCRdb's processing, not the study's, gives the V and J calls here. Of roughly 62,000 distinct CDR3 sequences detected, around 12% appear once; the ten largest clones hold 2.4%. Specified time point: patch test 3, about 24 weeks after DPC sensitization. Treatment described: therapeutic diphenylcyclopropenone sensitization with weekly scalp DPC. This CDR3 contains 15 residues. Looked up from germline, CDR1 is GTSNPN and CDR2 is SVGIG (reference sequence). V lost 2 bases, J lost 8 bases, and 12 bases stayed unmatched. This clonotype was counted a few times. Its antigen is undetermined.

The clonotype originates from a man aged 25-45 years with alopecia areata. Some clones in this sample may be carry-over from other donors' samples. The input for sequencing was whole blood, taken in connection with sensitization to the hapten diphenylcyclopropenone (DPC). This sequence joins TRBV30 and TRBJ2-1, with 7 nucleotides matching TRBD1. The CDR3 DNA sequence: TGTGCCTGGAGTCTGGGATTAGGGGGCGAGGATGAGCAGTTCTTC. It codes for CAWSLGLGGEDEQFF.